The 13 T cell receptor beta chains reported below all come from one sample, sequenced in a study of blood T cell repertoires in COVID-19. Sequencing was performed with immunoSEQ multiplex PCR; in TCRdb, only in-frame clones are kept and a portion is missing. The sample yields around 120,000 clones, 90% seen once. Sequenced material: peripheral blood. Receptors were obtained from a man between 60 and 75 years old with COVID-19, enrolled during active disease.

V usage is TRBV14 and J usage is TRBJ2-7; D not resolved. Looked up from germline, CDR1 is SGHDN and CDR2 is FVKESK. The CDR3 extends over 13 amino acids. Trimming took 4 bases from V and 0 from J, leaving 7 bases between them. The CDR3 here is CASSPDFSYEQYF. CDR3 in DNA: TGTGCCAGCAGCCCCGACTTCTCCTACGAGCAGTACTTC.

The rearrangement links TRBV6-6 to TRBJ1-4; 8 bases map to TRBD1. With V trimmed by 6 bases and J by 7 bases, 7 bases remained unmatched. CDR3 size: 14 residues. CDR1 and CDR2 (germline): MNHNY, SVGAGI (reference sequence). CDR3 coding DNA: TGTGCCAGCAGAACCGACAGGGGTCCTGAAAAACTGTTTTTT. It specifies CASRTDRGPEKLFF.

This sequence joins TRBV5-1 and TRBJ2-1; 14 bases map to TRBD2. V gave up 3 bases and J gave up 7 bases; unmatched junction bases: 6. Per germline, CDR1 SGHRS and CDR2 YFSETQ. The CDR3 has 16 residues. CDR3 nucleotides: TGCGCCAGCAGCTGGGGCGGGACTAGCGGGAGTAATGAGCAGTTCTTC. This gives the protein CASSWGGTSGSNEQFF.

The gene calls are TRBV11-2 and TRBJ2-1; 11 bases map to TRBD2. The germline V gene encodes CDR1 SGHAT and CDR2 FQNNGV. CDR3 length equals 16 residues. Germline trimming cut 4 bases from V and 6 bases from J; bases unmatched to any gene: 8. Here the CDR3 reads CASSSILAGVSNEQFF. The CDR3 nucleotides are TGTGCCAGCAGCTCAATACTAGCGGGAGTATCCAATGAGCAGTTCTTC.

This clone was counted only a few times. The chain links TRBV5-1 to TRBJ1-3; D unresolved. Germline V gene sequence: CDR1 SGHRS, CDR2 YFSETQ. V was shortened by 0 bases and J by 2 bases, with 12 bases between the two germline ends. CDR3 length: 16 residues. The CDR3 DNA reads as TGCGCCAGCAGCTTGGGGGCAGGTGAAACTGGAAACACCATATATTTT. This encodes CASSLGAGETGNTIYF.

This clone showed up just once. The genes are TRBV27 and TRBJ2-7; 12 nucleotides line up with TRBD2. The junction had 7 bases not matched to a gene; V was cut back by 5 bases and J by 2 bases. This CDR3 comprises 16 residues. Germline V lookup: CDR1 MNHEY, CDR2 SMNVEV (reference sequence). The CDR3 loop is CASSTITSGRPYEQYF. The CDR3 coding sequence is TGTGCCAGCAGTACCATTACTAGCGGGAGGCCCTACGAGCAGTACTTC.

The CDR3 sequence: CASSPSTGGSNQPQHF. The CDR3 region has the DNA TGTGCCAGCAGCCCTTCGACAGGAGGTAGCAATCAGCCCCAGCATTTT. The rearrangement joins TRBV7-2 to TRBJ1-5, with D maybe TRBD1 (6 bases). Germline loops: CDR1 SGHTA, CDR2 FQGNSA. Deletions cut 5 bases from V and 0 bases from J, with 14 bases between. This CDR3 is built from 16 residues.

This rearrangement joins TRBV3-1 (or the pseudogene TRBV3-2) to TRBJ1-2, with 7 bases fitting TRBD1. V was pared by 1 base and J by 8 bases, with 7 bases of the junction left unmatched. This CDR3 comprises 14 residues. Germline V gene data show CDR1 as LGHDT and CDR2 as YNNKEL (reference sequence). The CDR3 loop reads CASSQGTGERGYTF. CDR3 bases: TGTGCCAGCAGCCAAGGAACAGGGGAGCGCGGCTACACCTTC.

The chain recombines TRBV24-1 with TRBJ1-4; 7 nucleotides agree with TRBD1. There are 13 residues in the CDR3. The ends lost 7 bases at V and 7 bases at J; junction bases unmatched: 5. The V gene's germline CDR1 is KGHDR and CDR2 SFDVKD. The chain's CDR3 is CATSETGSEKLFF. DNA of the CDR3: TGTGCCACCAGCGAGACAGGGAGTGAAAAACTGTTTTTT.

The chain's CDR3 is CASSEGLSSYNEQFF. The CDR3 DNA sequence: TGTGCCAGCAGTGAAGGACTGAGCTCCTACAATGAGCAGTTCTTC. The chain carries TRBV25-1 and TRBJ2-1; perhaps TRBD2 as D (5 bases). This CDR3 contains 15 residues. The V gene lost 2 bases and the J gene lost 0 bases, with 8 bases spanning the gap. Per the germline V gene, CDR1 is MGHDK and CDR2 is SYGVNS.

The CDR3 nucleotides are TGTGCCAGCAGCGGTGGAGGCACAGATACGCAGTATTTT. Amino acid sequence: CASSGGGTDTQYF. This chain uses TRBV12-3 or TRBV12-4 with TRBJ2-3; D unresolved. This CDR3 is 13 amino acids long. Trimming pared 6 bases from V and 1 base from J, leaving 8 bases between.

The chain recombines TRBV25-1 with TRBJ1-4; 8 nucleotides line up with TRBD1. CDR1 MGHDK and CDR2 SYGVNS come from the germline V gene. Trimming removed 2 bases from V and 4 bases from J; junction bases left unmatched: 0. CDR3 length: 14 amino acids. The CDR3 sequence is CASSEDRGNEKLFF. CDR3 nucleotides: TGTGCCAGCAGTGAAGACAGGGGTAATGAAAAACTGTTTTTT.

The chain joins TRBV18 to TRBJ2-1; 7 nucleotides align to TRBD2. The germline CDR1 and CDR2 sequences are KGHSH and LQKENI. The CDR3 sequence is 16 residues long. V lost 3 bases to trimming and J lost 1 base; unmatched junction nucleotides: 6. This CDR3 is CASSPPGGSSYNEQFF. As DNA, the CDR3 is TGTGCCAGCTCACCTCCAGGCGGGAGTTCCTACAATGAGCAGTTCTTC.